These T cell receptor beta chains were read from a single sample in a study of T-cell reconstitution after alpha-beta-depleted transplantation in children. TCRdb called the PCR reads again in MiXCR, with one record for every CDR3 protein. Of some 490,000 distinct CDR3 sequences in the sample, under 15% were seen once. The sequencing used PBMCs from the stem cell graft donor, collected from the stem cell graft. These receptors came from a human donor who donated a stem cell graft to a child with combined immunodeficiency. The CDR3 runs from the conserved cysteine through the conserved F or W. Each record gives: V gene, J gene, clone size, D gene, CDR3 protein, CDR3 DNA. D genes are given only for firm matches. Only part of the rows carry a size: once, few, many, or a class if the clone is expanded.

TRBV9	TRBJ1-3	.	.	CASSVEGHRSGNTIYF	TGTGCCAGCAGCGTAGAAGGACACCGCTCTGGAAACACCATATATTTT
TRBV12-3/TRBV12-4	TRBJ2-7	many	TRBD1	CASKSRQGSHEQYF	TGTGCCAGCAAATCCAGACAGGGCAGCCACGAGCAGTACTTC
TRBV30	TRBJ1-5	.	.	CAWRTGNQPQHF	TGTGCCTGGAGAACGGGAAATCAGCCCCAGCATTTT
TRBV6-5	TRBJ2-2	.	TRBD2	CASSWGTSGSSGELFF	TGTGCCAGCAGTTGGGGGACTAGCGGGAGCTCCGGGGAGCTGTTTTTT
TRBV6-2/TRBV6-3	TRBJ2-7	.	TRBD1	CASSTRTGELEQYF	TGTGCCAGCAGTACTCGGACAGGGGAGCTCGAGCAGTACTTC
TRBV4-2	TRBJ2-5	.	.	CASSQERSTGETQYF	TGTGCCAGCAGCCAAGAGCGATCCACGGGGGAGACCCAGTACTTC
TRBV20-1	TRBJ2-4	.	TRBD1	CSAPGQPKNIQYF	TGCAGTGCCCCGGGACAGCCAAAAAACATTCAGTACTTC
TRBV12-3/TRBV12-4	TRBJ2-5	many	TRBD1	CASTTGEETQYF	TGTGCCAGCACAACAGGGGAAGAGACCCAGTACTTC
TRBV24-1	TRBJ2-3	.	TRBD1	CATGGPPTGDGTDTQYF	TGTGCCACCGGAGGCCCCCCGACAGGGGATGGCACAGATACGCAGTATTTT
TRBV28	TRBJ1-2	many	.	CASTIRGNYGYTF	TGTGCCAGCACAATCAGGGGAAACTATGGCTACACCTTC
TRBV11-1	TRBJ2-7	.	.	CASSLGSGYSYEQYF	TGTGCCAGCAGCTTAGGATCGGGATACTCCTACGAGCAGTACTTC
TRBV29-1	TRBJ1-4	.	.	CSVGDFNEKLFF	TGCAGCGTTGGGGACTTCAATGAAAAACTGTTTTTT
TRBV12-3/TRBV12-4	TRBJ1-5	many	.	CASSFQGEGNQPQHF	TGTGCCAGCAGTTTCCAGGGAGAGGGCAATCAGCCCCAGCATTTT
TRBV7-9	TRBJ2-1	.	TRBD2	CASSPRLALPQNEQFF	TGTGCCAGCAGCCCCCGACTAGCTCTCCCCCAGAATGAGCAGTTCTTC
TRBV20-1	TRBJ2-3	few	.	CSARDQAGWADTQYF	TGCAGTGCTAGAGATCAGGCAGGATGGGCAGATACGCAGTATTTT
TRBV10-3	TRBJ2-5	few	TRBD2	CATTKKKAGPYQETQYF	TGTGCCACAACTAAAAAAAAAGCGGGACCGTACCAAGAGACCCAGTACTTC
TRBV27	TRBJ1-1	few	.	CASSPGYTSREAFF	TGTGCCAGCAGCCCAGGGTATACGAGTCGAGAAGCTTTCTTT
TRBV29-1	TRBJ1-1	many	.	CSVEDWRTMNTEAFF	TGCAGCGTTGAAGATTGGAGGACAATGAACACTGAAGCTTTCTTT
TRBV6-2/TRBV6-3	TRBJ2-7	.	.	CASSRGLPTYEQYF	TGTGCCAGCAGCCGGGGACTGCCCACCTACGAGCAGTACTTC
TRBV7-9	TRBJ2-3	few	TRBD2	CASSPKGGRATDTQYF	TGTGCCAGCAGCCCTAAGGGCGGGAGGGCGACAGATACGCAGTATTTT
TRBV11-2	TRBJ2-5	few	.	CASSLVRLGETQYF	TGTGCCAGCAGCTTAGTTCGGCTCGGAGAGACCCAGTACTTC
TRBV20-1	TRBJ2-7	.	.	CSASPYQAPYEQYF	TGCAGTGCTAGTCCCTACCAGGCACCCTACGAGCAGTACTTC
TRBV20-1	TRBJ2-5	.	TRBD2	CSARNLAGRETQYF	TGCAGTGCTCGGAACCTAGCGGGAAGAGAGACCCAGTACTTC
TRBV20-1	TRBJ1-4	.	.	CSASDPYDNEKLFF	TGCAGTGCTAGTGACCCCTACGATAATGAAAAACTGTTTTTT
TRBV29-1	TRBJ2-7	few	.	CSVEDGVSYEQYF	TGCAGCGTTGAAGATGGAGTTTCCTACGAGCAGTACTTC
TRBV4-3	TRBJ2-5	many	TRBD2	CASSPGLAGEETQYF	TGCGCCAGCAGCCCCGGACTAGCGGGAGAAGAGACCCAGTACTTC
TRBV7-2	TRBJ2-5	.	TRBD1	CASSSDRATGETQYF	TGTGCCAGCAGCTCGGACAGGGCGACTGGGGAGACCCAGTACTTC
TRBV9	TRBJ2-5	.	.	CASSGAGTPKETQYF	TGTGCCAGCAGCGGAGCCGGGACCCCTAAAGAGACCCAGTACTTC
TRBV6-6	TRBJ2-7	.	TRBD1	CASSRQGPGEQYF	TGTGCCAGCAGCCGACAGGGACCGGGCGAGCAGTACTTC
TRBV4-3	TRBJ2-1	.	.	CASSQGRLPPYNEQFF	TGCGCCAGCAGCCAAGGGCGGCTGCCACCCTACAATGAGCAGTTCTTC
TRBV12-3/TRBV12-4	TRBJ2-7	few	TRBD2	CASSPGLVEQYF	TGTGCCAGCAGCCCCGGACTAGTCGAGCAGTACTTC
TRBV6-1	TRBJ2-1	few	TRBD2	CASRRTSGGYSYNEQFF	TGTGCCAGCAGACGGACTAGCGGGGGCTACTCCTACAATGAGCAGTTCTTC
TRBV25-1	TRBJ1-4	few	.	CASSEYFSPEKLFF	TGTGCCAGCAGTGAATATTTCTCGCCTGAAAAACTGTTTTTT
TRBV3-1	TRBJ2-7	few	TRBD1	CASSQTGVGQYF	TGTGCCAGCAGCCAGACAGGGGTCGGGCAGTACTTC
TRBV6-5	TRBJ2-3	.	TRBD2	CASSSTSGAGNTQYF	TGTGCCAGCAGCTCTACTAGCGGAGCAGGGAATACGCAGTATTTT
TRBV7-3	TRBJ2-5	.	.	CASSALEGGTQYF	TGTGCCAGCAGCGCCTTGGAAGGGGGGACCCAGTACTTC
TRBV12-3/TRBV12-4	TRBJ2-2	.	.	CASSFGGMETGELFF	TGTGCCAGCAGTTTTGGAGGGATGGAAACCGGGGAGCTGTTTTTT
TRBV6-1	TRBJ2-7	.	.	CASSPGWGAYEQYF	TGTGCCAGCAGTCCCGGCTGGGGGGCCTACGAGCAGTACTTC
TRBV28	TRBJ1-2	few	.	CASSLSSGALYGYTF	TGTGCCAGCAGTTTATCCTCAGGAGCCCTCTATGGCTACACCTTC
TRBV5-1	TRBJ2-3	.	.	CASSLGQAADTQYF	TGCGCCAGCAGCTTGGGACAGGCAGCAGATACGCAGTATTTT
TRBV5-8	TRBJ1-2	few	.	CASSFGGTYGYTF	TGTGCCAGCAGCTTCGGGGGCACCTATGGCTACACCTTC
TRBV20-1	TRBJ2-2	many	TRBD2	CSARVAGLNTGELFF	TGCAGTGCTAGAGTAGCGGGATTGAACACCGGGGAGCTGTTTTTT
TRBV3-1	TRBJ2-7	.	.	CASSPWSGYEQYF	TGTGCCAGCAGCCCATGGTCCGGCTACGAGCAGTACTTC
TRBV12-3/TRBV12-4	TRBJ2-5	.	TRBD2	CASSPGTSGALETQYF	TGTGCCAGCAGCCCCGGGACTAGCGGGGCGCTAGAGACCCAGTACTTC
TRBV11-1	TRBJ2-3	many	TRBD2	CASSRRSGTSGESTDTQYF	TGTGCCAGCAGCCGACGCTCCGGGACTAGCGGGGAGAGCACAGATACGCAGTATTTT
TRBV10-3	TRBJ2-6	.	.	CASSDSTKGGTGANVLTF	TGTGCCAGCAGTGATTCGACAAAGGGTGGAACTGGGGCCAACGTCCTGACTTTC
TRBV5-1	TRBJ2-1	.	TRBD2	CASSLAPLAGVSYNEQFF	TGCGCCAGCAGCTTGGCTCCACTAGCGGGAGTCTCCTACAATGAGCAGTTCTTC
TRBV5-1	TRBJ2-1	many	.	CASRLGSGENEQFF	TGCGCCAGCAGGCTTGGGTCCGGGGAGAATGAGCAGTTCTTC
TRBV29-1	TRBJ1-1	few	TRBD1	CSVERDSQTEAFF	TGCAGCGTTGAAAGGGACAGCCAAACTGAAGCTTTCTTT
TRBV7-6	TRBJ2-3	few	.	CASSSERQGIWTQYF	TGTGCCAGCAGCTCAGAACGTCAGGGGATTTGGACGCAGTATTTT